The clone carrying this T cell receptor beta chain came up a few times. Its antigen is not known. The data were produced by immunoSEQ multiplex PCR, yet TCRdb's version contains in-frame clones alone and is incomplete. This sample has more than 25,000 clones, with roughly three quarters found just once. The CDR3 has 14 amino acids. The germline V gene has CDR1 LNHDA and CDR2 SQIVND (reference sequence). The V gene lost 7 bases and the J gene lost 2 bases, with 9 bases spanning the gap. These data belong to a study of STAT5B mutations in CD4+ large granular lymphocyte leukemia. Study observations and caveats: Compared with healthy controls (2/35), patient top clones favored TRBV06 (8/27).

Sequencing was carried out using CD4+ T cells from blood buffy coats. The TCR comes from a human donor in good health. The chain carries TRBV19 and TRBJ2-6, with a possible D match to TRBD1 (5 bases). As DNA, the CDR3 is TGTGCCAGTACACAGGATCCTGGGGCCAACGTCCTGACTTTC. Translation gives CASTQDPGANVLTF. The full variable domain, rest sourced from reference TRBV19 and TRBJ2-6, is DGGITQSPKYLFRKEGQNVTLSCEQNLNHDAMYWYRQDPGQGLRLIYYSQIVNDFQKGDIAEGYSVSREKKESFPLTVTSAQKNPTAFYLCASTQDPGANVLTFGAGSRLTVL.